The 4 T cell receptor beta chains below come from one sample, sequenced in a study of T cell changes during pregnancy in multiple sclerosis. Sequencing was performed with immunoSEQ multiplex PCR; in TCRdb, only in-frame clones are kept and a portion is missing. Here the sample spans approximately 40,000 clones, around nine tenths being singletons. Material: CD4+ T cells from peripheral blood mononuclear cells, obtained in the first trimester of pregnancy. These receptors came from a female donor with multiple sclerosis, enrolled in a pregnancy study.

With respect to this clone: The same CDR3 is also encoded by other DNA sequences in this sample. The CDR3 sequence is CASSLAGQDGETQYF. CDR3 coding DNA: TGCGCCAGCAGCCTGGCCGGACAGGACGGAGAGACCCAGTACTTC. V is TRBV5-1 and J is TRBJ2-5, with TRBD1 matching 7 bases. The CDR3 contains 15 residues. Looked up from germline, CDR1 is SGHRS and CDR2 is YFSETQ. With V trimmed by 4 bases and J by 4 bases, 10 bases remained unmatched.

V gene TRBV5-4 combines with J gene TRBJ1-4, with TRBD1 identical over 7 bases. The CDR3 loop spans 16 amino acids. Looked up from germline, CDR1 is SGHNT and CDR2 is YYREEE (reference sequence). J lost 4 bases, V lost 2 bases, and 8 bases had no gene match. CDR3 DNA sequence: TGTGCCAGCAGCTTTGAGGGGGCGCAGAATAATGAAAAACTGTTTTTT. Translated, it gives CASSFEGAQNNEKLFF.

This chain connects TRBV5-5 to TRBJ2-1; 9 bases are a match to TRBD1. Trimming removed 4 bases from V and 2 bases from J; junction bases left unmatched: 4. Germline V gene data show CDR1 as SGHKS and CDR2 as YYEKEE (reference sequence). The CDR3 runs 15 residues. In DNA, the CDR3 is TGTGCCAGCAGCGTGGGACAGGGAGCCTACAATGAGCAGTTCTTC. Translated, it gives CASSVGQGAYNEQFF.

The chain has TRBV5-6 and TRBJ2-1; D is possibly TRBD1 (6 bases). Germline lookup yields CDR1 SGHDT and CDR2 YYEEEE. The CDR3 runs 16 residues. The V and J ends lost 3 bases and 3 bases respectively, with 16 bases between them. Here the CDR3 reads CASSSGDRLFYNEQFF. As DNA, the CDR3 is TGTGCCAGCAGCTCAGGCGACAGGCTATTCTACAATGAGCAGTTCTTC.